Following are 18 T cell receptor beta chains from one sample sequenced in a study of blood T cell repertoires in COVID-19. Some clones are missing from TCRdb's copy, which holds only in-frame ones; the method was immunoSEQ multiplex PCR. Among some 83,000 clones, 85% to 90% were seen once, and the ten largest hold around 7.3%. The sequenced sample consisted of peripheral blood. The receptors were gathered from a man at least 80 years old with active or convalescent COVID-19.

The chain links TRBV10-2 to TRBJ2-3; 7 nucleotides agree with TRBD2. V shed 11 bases, J shed 1 base, and the junction held 12 bases outside the gene matches. Per the germline V gene, CDR1 is WSHSY and CDR2 is SAAADI. The length of the CDR3 is 15 residues. The CDR3: CAAKAGRWGTDTQYF. As DNA, the CDR3 is TGCGCCGCAAAAGCGGGGAGGTGGGGCACAGATACGCAGTATTTT.

V and J are TRBV29-1 and TRBJ1-2; 8 positions agree with TRBD1. J gave up 4 bases and V 3 bases, and 13 bases lay outside the gene matches. This CDR3 comprises 16 residues. CDR1 is SQVTM, CDR2 ANQGSEA, per germline. This chain's CDR3 is CSVDIRGPDLPYGYTF. As DNA, the CDR3 is TGCAGCGTTGATATCAGGGGGCCTGACCTACCCTATGGCTACACCTTC.

The V call is TRBV28, the J call TRBJ2-1; D may be TRBD1 (5 bases). V was clipped by 9 bases and J by 6 bases, with 18 bases between them. From germline, CDR1 is MDHEN and CDR2 SYDVKM. The CDR3 covers 14 residues. The CDR3 loop reads CASVFSGAVNEQFF. CDR3 nucleotide sequence: TGTGCCAGTGTTTTCAGTGGGGCTGTCAATGAGCAGTTCTTC. The full variable domain, rest sourced from reference TRBV28 and TRBJ2-1, is DVKVTQSSRYLVKRTGEKVFLECVQDMDHENMFWYRQDPGLGLRLIYFSYDVKMKEKGDIPEGYSVSREKKERFSLILESASTNQTSMYLCASVFSGAVNEQFFGPGTRLTVL.

This chain joins TRBV6-5 and TRBJ2-7, with 10 bases matching TRBD2. The V and J ends lost 5 bases and 0 bases, in that order; junction bases with no gene match: 4. This CDR3 spans 15 amino acids. Per the germline V gene, CDR1 is MNHEY and CDR2 is SVGAGI. The CDR3 DNA reads TGTGCCAGCAGTCCCAGCGGGAGGGCCTCCTACGAGCAGTACGTC. Translating gives CASSPSGRASYEQYV.

The rearrangement links TRBV19 to TRBJ1-4; 7 bases are a match to TRBD1. The germline CDR1 and CDR2 sequences are LNHDA and SQIVND (reference sequence). The CDR3 is 15 amino acids. V lost 6 bases and J lost 5; bases outside the gene matches: 9. The CDR3: CASRLSGGGNEKLFF. DNA for the CDR3: TGTGCCAGTAGGCTGTCGGGAGGGGGCAATGAAAAACTGTTTTTT.

This sequence joins TRBV5-1 and TRBJ2-3, with D perhaps TRBD2 (6 bases). The length of the CDR3 is 16 residues. Germline V gene sequence: CDR1 SGHRS, CDR2 YFSETQ. V dropped 3 bases and J dropped 2 bases, with 16 bases sitting between them. Written as DNA, the CDR3 is TGCGCCAGCAGCTCCGGGGGAGCGGAACTCACAGATACGCAGTATTTT. Translation gives CASSSGGAELTDTQYF.

The CDR3 DNA reads TGTGCCAGCTCACCTCCGGGACAACAGAACACTGAAGCTTTCTTT. It yields the protein CASSPPGQQNTEAFF. V is TRBV18 and J is TRBJ1-1, with D possibly matching TRBD1 (6 bases). Germline lookup yields CDR1 KGHSH and CDR2 LQKENI. The V end was cut by 3 bases, the J end by 1 base, with 12 bases between. There are 15 residues in the CDR3.

The V and J genes are TRBV5-1 and TRBJ2-3; 7 bases agree with TRBD2. Unmatched junction bases numbered 4, after V lost 5 bases and J lost 1 base. This CDR3 is 14 amino acids long. CDR1 is SGHRS and CDR2 is YFSETQ in the germline V gene. CDR3: CASRRDYRTDTQYF. CDR3 nucleotides: TGCGCCAGCAGGAGGGACTACCGCACAGATACGCAGTATTTT.

This clone was recorded only once. V is TRBV6-6 and J is TRBJ1-1, with D possibly matching TRBD1 (6 bases). Germline V gene sequence: CDR1 MNHNY, CDR2 SVGAGI (reference sequence). This CDR3 has 12 amino acids. The V end lost 6 bases, the J end lost 8 bases, and 13 bases lay between the germline ends. The CDR3 here is CASSHGTPEAFF. CDR3 sequence (DNA): TGTGCCAGCAGCCATGGGACACCGGAAGCTTTCTTT.

The chain links TRBV28 to TRBJ2-3, with 8 bases lining up with TRBD1. Trimming removed 6 bases from V and 5 bases from J; junction bases left unmatched: 10. CDR3 length equals 15 residues. Germline loops: CDR1 MDHEN, CDR2 SYDVKM. The CDR3 here is CASSLPGTGGDTQYF. The CDR3 DNA reads as TGTGCCAGCAGCCTCCCCGGGACAGGAGGAGATACGCAGTATTTT.

The chain employs TRBV18 and TRBJ2-5; 12 bases fit TRBD1. The V gene's germline CDR1 is KGHSH and CDR2 LQKENI. The V gene end was trimmed by 1 base and the J gene end by 5 bases; junction bases not matched to a gene: 14. This CDR3 region has 19 residues. Here the CDR3 DNA reads TGTGCCAGCTCACCACTCCCCCGAGGGACAGGGGGCTCTCGGGAGACCCAGTACTTC. Residues: CASSPLPRGTGGSRETQYF.

This clone occurred once. The chain couples TRBV28 to TRBJ1-2, with a tentative D call TRBD1 (6 bases). The CDR3 length is 14 residues. The V end lost 6 bases, the J end lost 4 bases, and 15 bases lay between the germline ends. Germline lookup yields CDR1 MDHEN and CDR2 SYDVKM. CDR3 in DNA: TGTGCCAGCAGATCTACAGGGCCGGGCTATGGCTACACCTTC. Its protein is CASRSTGPGYGYTF.

The genes are TRBV3-1 (or the pseudogene TRBV3-2) and TRBJ2-3; TRBD2 matches at 13 bases. Trimming took 4 bases from V and 6 from J; bases not matched to a gene: 7. The CDR3 length is 16 residues. Germline V gene data show CDR1 as LGHDT and CDR2 as YNNKEL (reference sequence). CDR3 residues: CASSRGLAGAGDTQYF. The DNA for the CDR3 is TGTGCCAGCAGCCGTGGACTAGCGGGAGCTGGCGATACGCAGTATTTT.

The J gene is TRBJ1-5, the V gene TRBV6-5; no clear D. The ends were cut back, 2 bases at V and 1 base at J, with 6 bases in the middle. The CDR3 loop spans 14 amino acids. Per the germline V gene, CDR1 is MNHEY and CDR2 is SVGAGI. Here the CDR3 DNA reads TGTGCCAGCAGTTACCGAGGAAGCAATCAGCCCCAGCATTTT. Translated, it gives CASSYRGSNQPQHF.

This chain connects TRBV15 to TRBJ1-5; the D gene is possibly TRBD1 (6 bases). From germline, CDR1 is LNHNV and CDR2 YYDKDF (reference sequence). V was clipped by 0 bases and J by 4 bases, with 25 bases between them. The CDR3 is made up of 20 amino acids. The CDR3, as DNA: TGTGCCACCAGCAGAGATCCCCCGGGACACCCGGACAAAAGTAATCAGCCCCAGCATTTT. Translated: CATSRDPPGHPDKSNQPQHF.

The V call is TRBV19, the J call TRBJ2-6; 7 bases agree with TRBD1. Unmatched junction bases numbered 13, after V lost 4 bases and J lost 4 bases. Germline V gives CDR1 LNHDA, CDR2 SQIVND (reference sequence). CDR3 size: 18 residues. This chain's CDR3 is CASSTGTAGKSGANVLTF. Here the CDR3 DNA reads TGTGCCAGTAGTACCGGGACAGCTGGGAAGTCCGGGGCCAACGTCCTGACTTTC.

This clone was counted once. Written as DNA, the CDR3 is TGTGCCAGCAGCTTATCTAGAGGAGGGATTAATGAAAAACTGTTTTTT. Protein sequence: CASSLSRGGINEKLFF. The gene calls are TRBV7-9 and TRBJ1-4; no reliable D call. CDR1 SEHNR and CDR2 FQNEAQ come from the germline V gene (reference sequence). The CDR3 sequence is 16 residues long. V shed 2 bases and J shed 4 bases, with 14 bases lying between them.

V and J are TRBV30 and TRBJ2-3, with D maybe TRBD2 (5 bases). The CDR3 runs 13 residues. The germline gives CDR1 GTSNPN, CDR2 SVGIG (reference sequence). V was shortened by 2 bases and J by 0 bases, with 6 bases between the two germline ends. The CDR3 is CAWSRGSTDTQYF. In DNA, the CDR3 is TGTGCCTGGAGTCGCGGGAGCACAGATACGCAGTATTTT.